This TCR beta chain was identified during a study of PD-1 blockade in classical Hodgkin lymphoma. Study-wide results and caveats: Relapsed/refractory patients reportedly had the lowest baseline TCR diversity, below newly diagnosed patients, who were below healthy donors.

After removal of 5 bases from V and 1 base from J, the junction contained 4 bases not matched to a gene. The CDR3 is 15 residues long. The germline V gene encodes CDR1 LNHNV and CDR2 YYDKDF (reference sequence). On this clone itself: As yet, its antigen is unknown.

Here immunoSEQ multiplex PCR was the method, and the copy in TCRdb shows in-frame clones only, minus some. The table includes tens of thousands of clones, 70% to 80% detected once. Time point of the sample: cycle 4 day 1 (C4D1), after 5 to 7 weeks of nivolumab. Each patient relapsed following autologous stem cell transplantation, and prior brentuximab vedotin exposure differed. The receptor was derived from a human donor with classical Hodgkin lymphoma. Specimen: peripheral blood mononuclear cells (PBMCs), collected before the fourth cycle of nivolumab. The chain recombines TRBV15 with TRBJ2-5; 10 bases fit TRBD1. CDR3 region: CATSGTGDLQETQYF. The CDR3 nucleotides read TGTGCCACCAGCGGGACAGGGGACCTCCAAGAGACCCAGTACTTC.